The 17 T cell receptor beta chains below were found in one sample sequenced in a study of early T cells in non-severe SARS-CoV-2 infection. TCRdb reprocessed the 5' RACE reads via MiXCR and lists one record per CDR3 protein. Here the sample spans about 53,000 distinct CDR3 sequences, roughly 12% being singletons. The sample consisted of whole blood, taken at baseline. The receptors originated from an adult who was a healthcare worker with PCR-confirmed SARS-CoV-2 infection or an uninfected control (not recorded which).

The chain recombines TRBV6-5 with TRBJ2-2, with 15 bases matching TRBD2. Germline loops: CDR1 MNHEY, CDR2 SVGAGI. This CDR3 is built from 19 residues. With V trimmed by 7 bases and J by 0 bases, 9 bases remained unmatched. In DNA, the CDR3 is TGTGCCAGCACCCTACAGGGACTAGCGGGAGGCGCGAACACCGGGGAGCTGTTTTTT. Translation: CASTLQGLAGGANTGELFF.

In this sample, this clonotype turned up a few times. The chain has TRBV7-2 and TRBJ2-7, with 9 bases identical to TRBD2. Germline assignment: CDR1 SGHTA and CDR2 FQGNSA. With 6 bases clipped from V and 7 bases from J, the junction kept 13 bases outside the gene matches. The CDR3 spans 15 residues. The CDR3 sequence: CASSVSSGSPREQYF. Written as DNA, the CDR3 is TGTGCCAGCAGTGTCAGTAGCGGGAGTCCGAGGGAGCAGTACTTC.

This clonotype appeared many times. The rearrangement uses TRBV7-9 and TRBJ1-1, with 7 bases identical to TRBD1. CDR3 length: 14 amino acids. CDR1 is SEHNR and CDR2 is FQNEAQ in the germline V gene (reference sequence). Trimming took 2 bases from V and 5 from J; bases not matched to a gene: 5. CDR3 in amino acids: CASSLRDRATEAFF. The CDR3 DNA is TGTGCCAGCAGCTTAAGAGACAGGGCAACTGAAGCTTTCTTT.

This clonotype was observed a few times. The chain carries TRBV7-9 and TRBJ2-7; perhaps TRBD1 as D (6 bases). V was cut by 1 base and J by 5 bases, with 15 bases left in between. CDR1 and CDR2 (germline): SEHNR, FQNEAQ (reference sequence). The CDR3 totals 15 residues. CDR3 protein: CASSLGGTGTNEQYF. In DNA, the CDR3 is TGTGCCAGCAGCTTAGGAGGAACAGGGACGAACGAGCAGTACTTC. Full variable domain (rest looked up from reference TRBV7-9 and TRBJ2-7): DTGVSQNPRHKITKRGQNVTFRCDPISEHNRLYWYRQTLGQGPEFLTYFQNEAQLEKSRLLSDRFSAERPKGSFSTLEIQRTEQGDSAMYLCASSLGGTGTNEQYFGPGTRLTVT.

V usage is TRBV3-1 and J usage is TRBJ2-5, with 8 nucleotides matching TRBD1. The ends lost 3 bases at V and 5 bases at J; junction bases unmatched: 8. The CDR3 consists of 15 residues. Germline CDR1 is LGHDT and CDR2 is YNNKEL (reference sequence). CDR3 sequence reads: CASSQRTGRMETQYF. In nucleotides, the CDR3 is TGTGCCAGCAGCCAGCGGACAGGGCGTATGGAGACCCAGTACTTC.

This clonotype was recorded once. CDR3: CANRESSGRYEQYF. The CDR3 DNA follows: TGTGCCAACAGAGAATCTAGCGGTCGCTACGAGCAGTACTTC. The rearrangement links TRBV6-5 to TRBJ2-7, with 7 bases aligning to TRBD2. The CDR3 sequence is 14 residues long. Germline V CDR1 and CDR2: MNHEY, SVGAGI. Losses at the gene ends were 10 bases for V and 3 bases for J; bases not matched to a gene: 12.

This clonotype was seen at least ten times. The gene calls are TRBV6-2 or TRBV6-3 and TRBJ2-7, with D possibly being TRBD1 or TRBD2 (5 bases each). The CDR3 runs to 17 residues. V was pared by 0 bases and J by 4 bases, with 19 bases between. CDR1 and CDR2 from the germline V gene are MNHEY and SVGEGT. The CDR3: CASSYSIFSGRTYEQYF. The CDR3 bases are TGTGCCAGCAGTTACTCGATATTTTCGGGACGGACTTACGAGCAGTACTTC.

Only a few counts were recorded for this clonotype. The CDR3 bases are TGTGCCAGCAGCTCCAATAACAGGCAGAAAGCTTTCTTT. Translation: CASSSNNRQKAFF. The chain recombines TRBV7-2 with TRBJ1-1; a weak D match, TRBD1 (5 bases). CDR3 length equals 13 residues. In germline, CDR1 is SGHTA, CDR2 FQGNSA. Trimming pared 4 bases from V and 9 bases from J, leaving 15 bases between.

The V call is TRBV5-1, the J call TRBJ1-1; 9 bases fit TRBD1. With V trimmed by 1 base and J by 1 base, 2 bases remained unmatched. The CDR3 spans 15 residues. Looked up from germline, CDR1 is SGHRS and CDR2 is YFSETQ. DNA of the CDR3: TGCGCCAGCAGCTTGTGGGGACAGGGGAACACTGAAGCTTTCTTT. Translating gives CASSLWGQGNTEAFF.

The chain combines TRBV5-6 with TRBJ2-5; D may be TRBD2 (6 bases). The V gene's germline CDR1 is SGHDT and CDR2 YYEEEE. The CDR3 runs 15 residues. V lost 1 base to trimming and J lost 0 bases, with 10 bases between them. DNA for the CDR3: TGTGCCAGCAGCTTGTTCCGGGACTACCAAGAGACCCAGTACTTC. It yields the protein CASSLFRDYQETQYF.

This clonotype was seen ten or more times. CDR3: CASRAGGGQETQYF. The CDR3 DNA sequence: TGCGCCAGCCGGGCCGGGGGTGGCCAAGAGACCCAGTACTTC. The chain has TRBV5-1 and TRBJ2-5, with D perhaps matching TRBD2 (6 bases). The CDR3 sequence is 14 residues long. V gave up 7 bases and J gave up 1 base, with 14 bases separating them. Germline V CDR1 and CDR2: SGHRS, YFSETQ.

This clonotype came up a few times. The genes are TRBV6-5 and TRBJ2-1; 12 bases line up with TRBD2. Germline V lookup: CDR1 MNHEY, CDR2 SVGAGI. V was clipped by 5 bases and J by 9 bases; unmatched bases: 5. There are 14 residues in the CDR3. CDR3: CASSQTSGSLEQFF. CDR3 DNA: TGTGCCAGCAGTCAGACTAGCGGGAGTCTTGAGCAGTTCTTC.

In its sample, this clonotype was seen a few times. The chain combines TRBV7-2 with TRBJ2-7, with D possibly matching TRBD2 (6 bases). Germline V gene data show CDR1 as SGHTA and CDR2 as FQGNSA. The V end was cut by 5 bases, the J end by 2 bases, with 13 bases between. This CDR3 contains 14 residues. The CDR3 sequence: CASSPGTLTYEQYF. CDR3 nucleotides: TGTGCCAGCAGCCCCGGGACTTTAACCTACGAGCAGTACTTC.

This clonotype turned up a few times. The chain uses TRBV29-1 and TRBJ2-5; weak D call: TRBD2 (5 bases). Trimming took 7 bases from V and 5 from J, leaving 14 bases between them. In germline, CDR1 is SQVTM, CDR2 ANQGSEA. The CDR3 extends over 12 amino acids. The CDR3 DNA sequence: TGCAGCGCAAGCGCGGGCTTTGAGACCCAGTACTTC. Amino acids: CSASAGFETQYF.

This chain joins TRBV5-1 and TRBJ1-6; 8 bases agree with TRBD1. The CDR3 has 14 amino acids. Germline V CDR1 and CDR2: SGHRS, YFSETQ. Unmatched junction bases numbered 4, after V lost 4 bases and J lost 7 bases. The DNA for the CDR3 is TGCGCCAGCAGCACGGGACAGGAGAATTCACCCCTCCACTTT. Its protein is CASSTGQENSPLHF.

This clonotype appeared a few times. The chain carries TRBV7-2 and TRBJ1-3; possible D gene TRBD1, 5 bases. Germline CDR1 reads SGHTA; CDR2 reads FQGNSA. CDR3 length: 17 amino acids. Trimming took 1 base from V and 2 from J, leaving 15 bases between them. Written as DNA, the CDR3 is TGTGCCAGCAGCTTAGGCCCATCGCAAGGGGCTGGAAACACCATATATTTT. Protein product: CASSLGPSQGAGNTIYF.

In this sample, this clonotype turned up a few times. The chain links TRBV4-1 to TRBJ2-7, with 7 positions matching TRBD1. The germline CDR1 and CDR2 sequences are MGHRA and YSYEKL. J gave up 2 bases and V 5 bases, and 9 bases lay outside the gene matches. The CDR3 consists of 15 residues. This CDR3 reads CASSKKGTEPYEQYF. The CDR3 DNA reads TGCGCCAGCAGCAAAAAGGGGACAGAGCCCTACGAGCAGTACTTC.